The sequence of this T cell receptor beta chain was determined in a study of tumor and adjacent non-tumor tissue in lung cancer. Study-wide context: Stage I to III disease affected 10 men and roughly five women aged about 30 to 85.

A modified ARM-PCR protocol with three rounds of nested PCR amplified TCRbeta. From the multiplex PCR reads, TCRdb called clonotypes with MiXCR, one entry per CDR3 protein. Among 90,000 to 100,000 distinct CDR3 sequences listed, roughly 78% were seen once. Germline V gene lookup returns CDR1 SGHAT and CDR2 FQNNGV. This CDR3 spans 15 amino acids. Points from the study as a whole: TCR diversity was significantly greater in tumor than normal lung tissue. Shorter survival was associated with higher TCR diversity in tumors. In normal lung, the top 100 clones were significantly more dominant than in tumor.

The template was RNA from unsorted bulk tissue. Distant lung tissue was collected more than 3 cm away from the tumor edge. As to this clonotype: The antigen remains undetermined. The junction does not match germline at one end; this may be a read error.

This sequence originates from a man aged 55-75 years with small cell lung cancer. Sequencing input: distant non-tumor lung tissue. This chain links TRBV11-2 with TRBJ2-3; the D is unclear. The CDR3 nucleotides are TGTGCCAACAGCCCGCTGGACGGGCGCACAGATGCACAGTATTTT. As protein: CANSPLDGRTDAQYF.